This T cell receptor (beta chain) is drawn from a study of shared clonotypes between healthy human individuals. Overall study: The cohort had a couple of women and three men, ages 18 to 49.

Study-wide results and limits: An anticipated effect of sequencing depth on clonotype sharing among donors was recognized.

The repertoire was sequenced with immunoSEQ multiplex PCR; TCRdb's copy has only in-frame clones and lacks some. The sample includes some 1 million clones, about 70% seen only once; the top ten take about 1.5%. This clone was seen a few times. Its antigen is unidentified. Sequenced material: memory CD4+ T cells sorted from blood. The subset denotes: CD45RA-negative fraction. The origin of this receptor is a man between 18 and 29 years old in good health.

CDR3 sequence (DNA): TGTGCCAGCAGCCAAGATCGGAGCCGTTTGACTGAAGCTTTCTTT. This codes for CASSQDRSRLTEAFF. The rearrangement joins TRBV4-2 to TRBJ1-1; D is unclear. This CDR3 has 15 residues. Germline lookup yields CDR1 LGHNA and CDR2 YNFKEQ. Trimming cost V 0 bases and J 5 bases, with 13 bases left between them.